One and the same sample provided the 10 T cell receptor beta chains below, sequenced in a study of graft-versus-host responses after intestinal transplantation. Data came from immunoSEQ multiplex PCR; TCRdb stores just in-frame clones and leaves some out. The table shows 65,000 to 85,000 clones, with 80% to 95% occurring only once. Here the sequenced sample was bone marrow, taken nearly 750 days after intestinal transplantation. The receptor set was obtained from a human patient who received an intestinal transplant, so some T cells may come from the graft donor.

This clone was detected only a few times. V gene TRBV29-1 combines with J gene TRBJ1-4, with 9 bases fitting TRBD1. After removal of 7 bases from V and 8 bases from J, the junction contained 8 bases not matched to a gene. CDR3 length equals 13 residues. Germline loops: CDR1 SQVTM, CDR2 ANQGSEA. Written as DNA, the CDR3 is TGCAGCGCGACCGGGACAGGGAAGGAAAAACTGTTTTTT. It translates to CSATGTGKEKLFF. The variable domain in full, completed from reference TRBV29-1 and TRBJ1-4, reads SAVISQKPSRDICQRGTSLTIQCQVDSQVTMMFWYRQQPGQSLTLIATANQGSEATYESGFVIDKFPISRPNLTFSTLTVSNMSPEDSSIYLCSATGTGKEKLFFGSGTQLSVL.

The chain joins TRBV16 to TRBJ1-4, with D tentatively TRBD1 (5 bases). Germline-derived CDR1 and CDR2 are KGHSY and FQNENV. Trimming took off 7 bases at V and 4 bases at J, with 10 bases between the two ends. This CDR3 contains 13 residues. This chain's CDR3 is CASTDRLNEKLFF. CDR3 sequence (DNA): TGTGCCAGCACAGACAGACTTAATGAAAAACTGTTTTTT.

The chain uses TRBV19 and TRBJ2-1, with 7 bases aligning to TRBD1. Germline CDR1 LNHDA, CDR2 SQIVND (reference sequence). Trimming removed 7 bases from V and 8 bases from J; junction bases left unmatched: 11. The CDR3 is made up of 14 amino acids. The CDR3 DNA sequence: TGTGCCAGTACCGTCAGGGGGACCTGGGATGAGCAGTTCTTC. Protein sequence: CASTVRGTWDEQFF.

CDR3 in amino acids: CASSLVPVNTGELFF. The CDR3 DNA reads as TGCGCCAGCAGCTTGGTCCCGGTGAACACCGGGGAGCTGTTTTTT. The rearrangement joins TRBV5-1 to TRBJ2-2; D gene uncertain. Trimming cost V 0 bases and J 1 base, with 7 bases left between them. The CDR3 is made up of 15 amino acids. Per the germline V gene, CDR1 is SGHRS and CDR2 is YFSETQ.

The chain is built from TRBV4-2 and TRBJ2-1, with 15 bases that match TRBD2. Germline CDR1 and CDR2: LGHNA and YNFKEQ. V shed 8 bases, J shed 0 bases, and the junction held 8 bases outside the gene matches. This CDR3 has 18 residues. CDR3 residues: CASAPGLAGGSSYNEQFF. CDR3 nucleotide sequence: TGTGCCAGCGCACCGGGACTAGCGGGAGGTAGCTCCTACAATGAGCAGTTCTTC.

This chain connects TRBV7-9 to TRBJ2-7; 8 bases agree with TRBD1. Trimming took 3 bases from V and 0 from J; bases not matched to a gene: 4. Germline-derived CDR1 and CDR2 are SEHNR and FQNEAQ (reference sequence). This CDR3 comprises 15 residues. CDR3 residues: CASSFLDRDSYEQYF. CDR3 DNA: TGTGCCAGCAGCTTTCTGGACAGGGACTCCTACGAGCAGTACTTC.

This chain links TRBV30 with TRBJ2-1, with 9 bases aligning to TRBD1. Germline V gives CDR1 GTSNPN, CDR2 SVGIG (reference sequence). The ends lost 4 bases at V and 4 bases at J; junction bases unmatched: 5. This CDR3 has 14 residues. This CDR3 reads CAWTNGQGYNEQFF. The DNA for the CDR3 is TGTGCCTGGACCAATGGACAGGGGTACAATGAGCAGTTCTTC.

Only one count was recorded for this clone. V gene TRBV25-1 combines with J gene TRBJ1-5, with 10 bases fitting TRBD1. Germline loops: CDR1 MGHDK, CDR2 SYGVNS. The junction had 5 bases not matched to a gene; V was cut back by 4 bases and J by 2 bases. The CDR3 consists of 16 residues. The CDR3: CASSVDRGDGNQPQHF. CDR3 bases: TGTGCCAGCAGTGTGGACAGGGGGGATGGCAATCAGCCCCAGCATTTT.

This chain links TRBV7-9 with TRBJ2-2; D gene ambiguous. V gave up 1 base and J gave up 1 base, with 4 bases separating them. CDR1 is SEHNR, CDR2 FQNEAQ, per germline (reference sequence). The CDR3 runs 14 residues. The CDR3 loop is CASSLDRNTGELFF. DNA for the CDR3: TGTGCCAGCAGCTTAGACCGGAACACCGGGGAGCTGTTTTTT.

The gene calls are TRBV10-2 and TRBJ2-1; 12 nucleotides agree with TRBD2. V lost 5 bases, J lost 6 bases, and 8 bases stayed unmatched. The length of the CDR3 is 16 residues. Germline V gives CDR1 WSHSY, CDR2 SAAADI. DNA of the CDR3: TGCGCCAGCAGTAAACCACCTAGCGGGAGGGCCAATGAGCAGTTCTTC. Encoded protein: CASSKPPSGRANEQFF.